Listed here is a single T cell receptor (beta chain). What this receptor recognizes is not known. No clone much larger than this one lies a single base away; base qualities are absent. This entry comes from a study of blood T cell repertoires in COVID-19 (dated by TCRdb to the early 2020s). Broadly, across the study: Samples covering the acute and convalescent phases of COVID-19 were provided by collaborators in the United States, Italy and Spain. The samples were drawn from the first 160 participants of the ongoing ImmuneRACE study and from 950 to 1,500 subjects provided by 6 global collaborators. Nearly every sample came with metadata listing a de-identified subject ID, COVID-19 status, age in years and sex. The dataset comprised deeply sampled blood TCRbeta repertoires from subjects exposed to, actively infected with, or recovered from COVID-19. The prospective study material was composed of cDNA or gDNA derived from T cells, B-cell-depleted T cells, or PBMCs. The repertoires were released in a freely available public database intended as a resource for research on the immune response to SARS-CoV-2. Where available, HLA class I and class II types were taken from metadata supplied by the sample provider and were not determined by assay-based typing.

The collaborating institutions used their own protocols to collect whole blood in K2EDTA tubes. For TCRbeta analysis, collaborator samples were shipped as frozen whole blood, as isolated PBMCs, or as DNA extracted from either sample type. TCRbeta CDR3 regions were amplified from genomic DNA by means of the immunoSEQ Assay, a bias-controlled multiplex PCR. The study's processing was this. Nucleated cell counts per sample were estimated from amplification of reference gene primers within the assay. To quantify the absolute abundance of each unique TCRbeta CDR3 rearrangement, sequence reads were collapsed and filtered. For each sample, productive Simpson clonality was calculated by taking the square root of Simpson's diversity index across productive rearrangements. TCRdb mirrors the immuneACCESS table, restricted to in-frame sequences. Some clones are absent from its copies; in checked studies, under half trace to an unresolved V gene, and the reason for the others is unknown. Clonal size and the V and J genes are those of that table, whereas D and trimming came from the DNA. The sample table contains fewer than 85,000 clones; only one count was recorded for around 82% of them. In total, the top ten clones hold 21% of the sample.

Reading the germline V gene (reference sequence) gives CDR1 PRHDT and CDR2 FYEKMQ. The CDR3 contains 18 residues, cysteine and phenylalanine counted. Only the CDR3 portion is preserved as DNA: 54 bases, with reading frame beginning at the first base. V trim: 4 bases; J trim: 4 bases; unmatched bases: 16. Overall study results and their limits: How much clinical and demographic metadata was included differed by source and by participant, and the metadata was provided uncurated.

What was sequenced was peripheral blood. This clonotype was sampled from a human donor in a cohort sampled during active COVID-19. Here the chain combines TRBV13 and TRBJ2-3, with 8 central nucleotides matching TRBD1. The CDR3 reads CASSYRNPRTGYADTQYF. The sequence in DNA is TGTGCCAGCAGCTACCGGAACCCTAGGACAGGGTATGCAGATACGCAGTATTTT.